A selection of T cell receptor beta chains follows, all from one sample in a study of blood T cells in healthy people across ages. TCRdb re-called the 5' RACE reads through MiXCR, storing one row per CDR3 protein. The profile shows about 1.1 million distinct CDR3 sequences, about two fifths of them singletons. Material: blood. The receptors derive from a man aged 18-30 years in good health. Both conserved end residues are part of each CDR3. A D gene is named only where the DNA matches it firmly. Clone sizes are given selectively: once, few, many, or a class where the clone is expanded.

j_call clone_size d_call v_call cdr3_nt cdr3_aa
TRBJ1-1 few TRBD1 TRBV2 TGTGCCAGCAGCTCGAGCAGGGGGTCCACTGAAGCTTTCTTT CASSSSRGSTEAFF
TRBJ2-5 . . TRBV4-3 TGCGCCAGCAGCCATCTGGACGGTCAAGAGACCCAGTACTTC CASSHLDGQETQYF
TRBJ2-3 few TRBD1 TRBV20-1 TGCAGTGCTTTATCGGACAGGGGAACAGATACGCAGTATTTT CSALSDRGTDTQYF
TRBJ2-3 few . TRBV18 TGTGCCAGCTCACCACCAGCCGGAAGCACAGATACGCAGTATTTT CASSPPAGSTDTQYF
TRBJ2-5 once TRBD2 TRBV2 TGTGCCAGCGGGGGACTAGGCTACGAGACCCAGTACTTC CASGGLGYETQYF
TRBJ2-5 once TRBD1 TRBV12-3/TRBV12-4 TGTGCCAGCAGTTCGGACAGGGGAACTACCCAAGAGACCCAGTACTTC CASSSDRGTTQETQYF
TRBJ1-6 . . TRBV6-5 TGTGCCAGCAGTTACTCTGGTGGTATCGGGCGACACTCCTATAATTCACCCCTCCACTTT CASSYSGGIGRHSYNSPLHF
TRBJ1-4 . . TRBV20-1 TGCAGTACCAGGAGAGCAGGGCGTCGGGAAAAACTGTTTTTT CSTRRAGRREKLFF
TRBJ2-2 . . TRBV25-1 TGTGCCAGCAGTCCAACAGGCGACCGCACCGGGGAGCTGTTTTTT CASSPTGDRTGELFF
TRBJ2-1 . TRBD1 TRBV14 TGTGCCAGCAGCCAGGGGACAGGGGGCTTTTCCTACAATGAGCAGTTCTTC CASSQGTGGFSYNEQFF
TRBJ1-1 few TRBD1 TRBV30 TGTGCCTATCACAGGGGGAACACTGAAGCTTTCTTT CAYHRGNTEAFF
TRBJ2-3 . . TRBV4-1 TGCGCCAGCAGACCCCGAGACAGTCCAGCAGATACGCAGTATTTT CASRPRDSPADTQYF
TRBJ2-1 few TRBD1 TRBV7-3 TGTGCCAGCAGCCCAGGGGGTTCGACCTACAATGAGCAGTTCTTC CASSPGGSTYNEQFF
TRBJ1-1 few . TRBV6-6 TGTGCCAGCAGTTCCGCGGGGGCGATGAACACTGAAGCTTTCTTT CASSSAGAMNTEAFF
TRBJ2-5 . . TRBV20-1 TGCAGTGCTAGGCCCCCGTGGGGGCGGCATGAGCAGTACTTC CSARPPWGRHEQYF
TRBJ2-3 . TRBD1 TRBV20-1 TGCAGTGCTAGAGATCCCTACCCGACACGGACAGGGGGTTTAGATACGCAGTATTTT CSARDPYPTRTGGLDTQYF
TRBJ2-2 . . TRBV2 TGTGCCAGCAGTGAGCGATCGCGCTCCGGGGAGCTGTTTTTT CASSERSRSGELFF
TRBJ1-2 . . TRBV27 TGTGCCAGCAGTTTATCGAAGTCAGGCGGTACTGGCTACACCTTC CASSLSKSGGTGYTF
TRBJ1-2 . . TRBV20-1 TGCAGTGCTACGGACCAAGGCGGTAACTATGGCTACACCTTC CSATDQGGNYGYTF
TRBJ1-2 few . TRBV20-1 TGCAGTGCTACCCCGGTGGATCACTATGGCTACACCTTC CSATPVDHYGYTF
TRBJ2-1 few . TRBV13 TGTGCCAGCAGCTTTGAGGGGACGGAGCAGTTCTTC CASSFEGTEQFF
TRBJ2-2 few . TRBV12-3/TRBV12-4 TGTGCCAGCACCGCGCGCACCGGGGAGCTGTTTTTT CASTARTGELFF
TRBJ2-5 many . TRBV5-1 TGCGCCAGCAGCTTTAACGGACAAGAGACCCAGTACTTC CASSFNGQETQYF
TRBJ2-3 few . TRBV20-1 TGCAGTGCTAGTCTACGCAGCACAGATACGCAGTATTTT CSASLRSTDTQYF
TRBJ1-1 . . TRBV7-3 TGTGCCAGCAGTTGGGGCAGGGGCAACACTGAAGCTTTCTTT CASSWGRGNTEAFF
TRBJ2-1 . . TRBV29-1 TGCAGCGTTGAAAGGGGCCCGCGCTCCTACAATGAGCAGTTCTTC CSVERGPRSYNEQFF
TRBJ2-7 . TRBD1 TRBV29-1 TGCAGCGTAGATAACAGGGGGTCCTACAATGAGCAGTACTTC CSVDNRGSYNEQYF
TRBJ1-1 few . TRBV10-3 TGTGCCATCGGGGCGGGGGGACACACTGAAGCTTTCTTT CAIGAGGHTEAFF
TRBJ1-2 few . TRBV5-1 TGCGCCAGCAGCTTGGCCATACAAAACTATGGCTACACCTTC CASSLAIQNYGYTF
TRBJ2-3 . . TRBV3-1 TGTGCCAGCAGCCCCCTAACGGTCCCTAGCACAGATACGCAGTATTTT CASSPLTVPSTDTQYF
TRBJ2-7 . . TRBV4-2 TGTGCCAGCAGCCAAGAGGCCCGGTCTCTTGGCAACGAGCAGTACTTC CASSQEARSLGNEQYF
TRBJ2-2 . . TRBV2 TGTGCCAGCAGTGAAGACAGTGATTCGGAGGAGCTGTTTTTT CASSEDSDSEELFF
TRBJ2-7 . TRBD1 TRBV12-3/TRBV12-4 TGTGCCAGCAGAGCAAGGGACAGCGAGCAGTACTTC CASRARDSEQYF
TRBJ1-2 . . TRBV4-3 TGCGCCAGCAGCCACAAGGGGGGAGTTGGCTACACCTTC CASSHKGGVGYTF
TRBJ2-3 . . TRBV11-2 TGTGCCAGCAGCCTTGGTGGGGCAGCATTTTCTGATACGCAGTATTTT CASSLGGAAFSDTQYF
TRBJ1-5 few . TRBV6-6 TGTGCCAGCTGGCAGGGGCGAACGGGGAATCAGCCACAGCATTTT CASWQGRTGNQPQHF
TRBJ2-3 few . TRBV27 TGTGCCAGCAGTTTTATACATGGTGCAGATACGCAGTATTTT CASSFIHGADTQYF
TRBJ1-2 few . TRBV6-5 TGTGCCAGCAGATCAGCGACAGAAAACTATGGCTACACCTTC CASRSATENYGYTF
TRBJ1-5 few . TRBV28 TGTGCCAGCAGTTTCCCGGACAGCATCAATCAGCCCCAGCATTTT CASSFPDSINQPQHF
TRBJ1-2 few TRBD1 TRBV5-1 TGCGCCAGCAGCTCGATGGACAGGGTTCGTGGCTACACCTTC CASSSMDRVRGYTF
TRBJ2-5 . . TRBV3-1 TGTGCCAGCAGCCCAGGTCGACTCACCGGGGGAGAAACCCAGTACTTC CASSPGRLTGGETQYF
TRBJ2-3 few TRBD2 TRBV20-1 TGCAGTGCCTCAGAAGGAGCGGGGTTTAGCACAGATACGCAGTATTTT CSASEGAGFSTDTQYF
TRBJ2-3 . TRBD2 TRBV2 TGTGCCAGCAGTGAGGGAGGGGCTCGCACAGATACGCAGTATTTT CASSEGGARTDTQYF
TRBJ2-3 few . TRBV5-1 TGCGCCAGCAGCCCATCGCAGGGCCGACCGGGTACGCAGTATTTT CASSPSQGRPGTQYF
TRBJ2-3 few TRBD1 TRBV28 TGTGCCAGCAGTTACGGGACAGGGGATTCCGATACGCAGTATTTT CASSYGTGDSDTQYF
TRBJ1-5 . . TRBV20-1 TGCAGTGCTAGAGTGGGCAGTAGCAATCAGCCCCAGCATTTT CSARVGSSNQPQHF
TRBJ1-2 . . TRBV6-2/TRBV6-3 TGTGCCAGCACCTCCGAGGGGATTTATGGCTACACCTTC CASTSEGIYGYTF
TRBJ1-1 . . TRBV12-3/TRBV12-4 TGTGCCAGCAGTTTAAGGCAACGGGGGGACACTGAAGCTTTCTTT CASSLRQRGDTEAFF
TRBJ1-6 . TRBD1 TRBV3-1 TGTGCCAGCAGCCAAATCGGGACAGGCAATTCACCCCTCCACTTT CASSQIGTGNSPLHF
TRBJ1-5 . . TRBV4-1 TGCGCCAGCAGCCAAGCAGTCCGTAGCAATCAGCCCCAGCATTTT CASSQAVRSNQPQHF
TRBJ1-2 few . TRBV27 TGTGCCAGCAGTTCCGCAGGCCGGGAAGTCTTCCATGGCTACACCTTC CASSSAGREVFHGYTF
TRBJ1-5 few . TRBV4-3 TGCGCCAGCAGCCCAGGTATGGGCCACAATCAGCCCCAGCATTTT CASSPGMGHNQPQHF
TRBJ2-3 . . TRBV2 TGTGCCAGCAGTTACCCGGGGCGCACAGATACGCAGTATTTT CASSYPGRTDTQYF
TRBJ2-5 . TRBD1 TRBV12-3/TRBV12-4 TGTGCCAGCAGTCGGAGGGACAGGGGGTACCAAGAGACCCAGTACTTC CASSRRDRGYQETQYF
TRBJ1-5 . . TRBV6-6 TGTGCCAGCAGTTACTCTACCAGGGAACGTTGGAACAATCAGCCCCAGCATTTT CASSYSTRERWNNQPQHF
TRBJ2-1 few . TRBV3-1 TGTGCCAGCAGCCAAGGGGCAGGGCATACGGTCAATGAGCAGTTCTTC CASSQGAGHTVNEQFF
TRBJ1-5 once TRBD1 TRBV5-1 TGCGCCAGCAGCGCTAGCGCAGGGGGGCATCAGCCCCAGCATTTT CASSASAGGHQPQHF
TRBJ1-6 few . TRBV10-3 TGTGCCATCAGTGAAATTAGGTCCTATAATTCACCCCTCCACTTT CAISEIRSYNSPLHF
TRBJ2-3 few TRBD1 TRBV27 TGTGCCAGCACCACGGACAGGGCGCTCACAGATACGCAGTATTTT CASTTDRALTDTQYF